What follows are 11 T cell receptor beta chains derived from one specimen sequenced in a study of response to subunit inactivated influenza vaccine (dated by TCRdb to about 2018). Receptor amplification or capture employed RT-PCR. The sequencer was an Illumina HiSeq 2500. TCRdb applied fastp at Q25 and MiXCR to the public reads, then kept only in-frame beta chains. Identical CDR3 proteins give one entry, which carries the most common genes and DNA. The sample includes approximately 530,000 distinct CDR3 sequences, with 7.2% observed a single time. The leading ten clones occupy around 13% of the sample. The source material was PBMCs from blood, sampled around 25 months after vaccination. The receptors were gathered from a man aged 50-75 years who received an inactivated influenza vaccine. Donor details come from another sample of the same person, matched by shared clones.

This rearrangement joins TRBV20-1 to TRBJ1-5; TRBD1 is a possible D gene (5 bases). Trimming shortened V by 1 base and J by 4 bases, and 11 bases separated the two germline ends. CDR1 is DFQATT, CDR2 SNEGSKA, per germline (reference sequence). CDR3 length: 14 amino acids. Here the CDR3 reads CSARGPTDNQPQHF. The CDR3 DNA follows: TGCAGTGCTAGAGGACCGACAGATAATCAGCCCCAGCATTTT.

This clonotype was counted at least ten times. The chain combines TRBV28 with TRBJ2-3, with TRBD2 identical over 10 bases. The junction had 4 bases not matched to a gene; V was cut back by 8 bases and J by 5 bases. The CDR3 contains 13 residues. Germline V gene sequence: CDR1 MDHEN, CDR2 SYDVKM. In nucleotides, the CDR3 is TGTGCCAGCTGGGGACTAGCGCAAGATACGCAGTATTTT. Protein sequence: CASWGLAQDTQYF.

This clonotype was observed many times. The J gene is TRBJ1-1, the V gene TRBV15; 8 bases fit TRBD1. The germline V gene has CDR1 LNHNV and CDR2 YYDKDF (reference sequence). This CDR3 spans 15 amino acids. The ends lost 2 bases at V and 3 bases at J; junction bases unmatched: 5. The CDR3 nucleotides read TGTGCCACCAGCAGATTCAGGGGGCTGGACACTGAAGCTTTCTTT. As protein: CATSRFRGLDTEAFF.

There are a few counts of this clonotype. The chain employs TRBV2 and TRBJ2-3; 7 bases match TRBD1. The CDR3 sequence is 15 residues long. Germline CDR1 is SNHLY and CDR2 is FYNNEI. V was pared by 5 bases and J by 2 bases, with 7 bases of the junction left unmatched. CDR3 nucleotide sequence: TGTGCCAGCAGTTTACAGGGGACACACACAGATACGCAGTATTTT. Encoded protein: CASSLQGTHTDTQYF.

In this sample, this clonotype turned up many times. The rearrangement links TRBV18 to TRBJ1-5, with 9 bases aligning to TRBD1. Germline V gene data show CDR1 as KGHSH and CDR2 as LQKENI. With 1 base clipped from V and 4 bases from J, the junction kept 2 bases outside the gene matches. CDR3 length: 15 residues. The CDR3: CASSPLQGANQPQHF. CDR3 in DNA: TGTGCCAGCTCACCACTACAGGGGGCTAATCAGCCCCAGCATTTT. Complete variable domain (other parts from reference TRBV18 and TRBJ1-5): NAGVMQNPRHLVRRRGQEARLRCSPMKGHSHVYWYRQLPEEGLKFMVYLQKENIIDESGMPKERFSAEFPKEGPSILRIQQVVRGDSAAYFCASSPLQGANQPQHFGDGTRLSIL.

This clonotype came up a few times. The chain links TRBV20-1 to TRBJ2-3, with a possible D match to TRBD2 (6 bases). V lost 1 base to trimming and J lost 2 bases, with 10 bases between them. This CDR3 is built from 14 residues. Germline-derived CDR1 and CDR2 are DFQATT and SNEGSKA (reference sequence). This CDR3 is CSARAGVYTDTQYF. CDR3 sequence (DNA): TGCAGTGCTAGAGCGGGGGTCTACACAGATACGCAGTATTTT.

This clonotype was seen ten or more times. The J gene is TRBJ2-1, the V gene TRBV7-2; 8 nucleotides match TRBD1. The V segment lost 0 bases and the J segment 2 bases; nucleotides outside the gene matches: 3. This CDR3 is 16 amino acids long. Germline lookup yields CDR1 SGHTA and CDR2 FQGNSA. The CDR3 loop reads CASSLAGTGAYNEQFF. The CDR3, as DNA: TGTGCCAGCAGCTTAGCCGGGACAGGCGCCTACAATGAGCAGTTCTTC.

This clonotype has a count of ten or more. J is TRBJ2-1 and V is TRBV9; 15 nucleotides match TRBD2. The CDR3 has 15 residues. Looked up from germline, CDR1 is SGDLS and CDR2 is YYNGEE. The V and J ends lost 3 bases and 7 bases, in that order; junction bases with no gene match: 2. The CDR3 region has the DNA TGTGCCAGCAGCGCAGGGACTAGCGGGAGGAATGAGCAGTTCTTC. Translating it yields CASSAGTSGRNEQFF.

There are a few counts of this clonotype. The CDR3 is CASSRDLAGEQYF. The CDR3 nucleotides read TGCGCCAGCAGCCGAGATCTAGCCGGAGAGCAGTACTTC. The chain recombines TRBV4-3 with TRBJ2-7; tentatively, D is TRBD2 (5 bases). This CDR3 is 13 amino acids long. V lost 4 bases and J lost 7, with 14 bases in between. Germline-derived CDR1 and CDR2 are LGHNA and YSLEER.

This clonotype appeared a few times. CDR3 DNA sequence: TGCGCCAGCAGCCCAAGCGAGTCTTCCTACAATGAGCAGTTCTTC. Translating gives CASSPSESSYNEQFF. This chain links TRBV4-1 with TRBJ2-1; D not certain. Germline lookup yields CDR1 MGHRA and CDR2 YSYEKL. V was cut by 4 bases and J by 1 base, with 11 bases left in between. There are 15 residues in the CDR3.

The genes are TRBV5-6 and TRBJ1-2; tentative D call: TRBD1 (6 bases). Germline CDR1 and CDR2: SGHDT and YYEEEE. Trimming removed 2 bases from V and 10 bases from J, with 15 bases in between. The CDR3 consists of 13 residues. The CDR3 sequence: CASSFTGGGTYTF. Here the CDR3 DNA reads TGTGCCAGCAGCTTTACCGGGGGCGGAACCTACACCTTC.